This entry lists 31 T cell receptor beta chains sequenced from one sample in a study of blood T cell repertoires in COVID-19. TCRdb's table, derived via immunoSEQ multiplex PCR, lists solely in-frame clones and lacks some. The profile shows approximately 170,000 clones, 81% of them singletons. Material for sequencing was peripheral blood. The receptors shown here come from a man aged 55 to 70 with active or convalescent COVID-19.

J is TRBJ2-3 and V is TRBV2; 8 bases agree with TRBD1. This CDR3 has 13 residues. The V segment lost 11 bases and the J segment 0 bases; nucleotides outside the gene matches: 4. CDR1 and CDR2 from the germline V gene are SNHLY and FYNNEI. The CDR3 coding sequence is TGTGCCGTCAGGGGGCAGAGCACAGATACGCAGTATTTT. Protein sequence: CAVRGQSTDTQYF.

V and J are TRBV4-1 and TRBJ1-2; D may be TRBD1 (6 bases). This CDR3 is built from 13 residues. V lost 5 bases and J 4 bases, leaving 11 bases between the germline ends. Per germline, CDR1 MGHRA and CDR2 YSYEKL. CDR3 residues: CASSFGQFYGYTF. DNA of the CDR3: TGCGCCAGCAGCTTTGGACAGTTCTATGGCTACACCTTC.

J is TRBJ1-2 and V is TRBV20-1; TRBD1 is a possible D gene (5 bases). Germline V lookup: CDR1 DFQATT, CDR2 SNEGSKA (reference sequence). The CDR3 loop spans 12 amino acids. The V gene lost 3 bases and the J gene lost 4 bases, with 9 bases spanning the gap. CDR3: CSASTGVYGYTF. CDR3 coding DNA: TGCAGTGCTAGTACAGGAGTCTATGGCTACACCTTC.

The chain has TRBV25-1 and TRBJ1-5; D remains ambiguous. The CDR3 is 13 amino acids. Germline V gene data show CDR1 as MGHDK and CDR2 as SYGVNS. Trimming cost V 6 bases and J 6 bases, with 12 bases left between them. Written as DNA, the CDR3 is TGTGCCAGCAGGGGAAGGGAGTCTCAGCCCCAGCATTTT. It codes for CASRGRESQPQHF.

The rearrangement uses TRBV21-1 and TRBJ2-5; TRBD2, the D gene given by the table, was not confirmed from the DNA. TRBV21-1 is shown as a pseudogene. The CDR3 consists of 17 residues. CDR3 in amino acids: CASSKVLRPDLMETQYF. The CDR3 DNA reads TGTGCCAGCAGCAAAGTTCTGAGGCCCGACTTGATGGAGACCCAGTACTTC.

V usage is TRBV3-1 (or the pseudogene TRBV3-2) and J usage is TRBJ2-1, with D uncertain. With 1 base removed from V and 7 bases from J, the gap between germline ends came to 11 bases. The CDR3 runs to 14 residues. CDR1 and CDR2 (germline): LGHDT, YNNKEL (reference sequence). CDR3 loop: CASSQARLANEQFF. In nucleotides, the CDR3 is TGTGCCAGCAGCCAAGCAAGACTTGCAAATGAGCAGTTCTTC.

V and J are TRBV20-1 and TRBJ2-7, with 11 nucleotides matching TRBD1. This CDR3 has 15 amino acids. Looked up from germline, CDR1 is DFQATT and CDR2 is SNEGSKA (reference sequence). Losses at the gene ends were 3 bases for V and 5 bases for J; bases not matched to a gene: 9. The CDR3 loop is CSASKTGQGGHEQYF. The CDR3 region has the DNA TGCAGTGCTAGTAAAACGGGACAGGGGGGCCACGAGCAGTACTTC.

The gene calls are TRBV5-1 and TRBJ1-1, with no clear D. This CDR3 is 13 amino acids long. Germline values: CDR1 SGHRS, CDR2 YFSETQ. V lost 4 bases to trimming and J lost 1 base, with 8 bases between them. CDR3 bases: TGCGCCAGCAGCCCGAACAGGAACACTGAAGCTTTCTTT. This encodes CASSPNRNTEAFF.

The chain combines TRBV28 with TRBJ2-7; 7 nucleotides agree with TRBD1. CDR3 length equals 12 residues. V trimming: 6 bases; J trimming: 6 bases; junction bases outside the gene matches: 5. Looked up from germline, CDR1 is MDHEN and CDR2 is SYDVKM. The CDR3 nucleotides read TGTGCCAGCAGCCGACAGGGTTCCGAGCAGTACTTC. Translated, it gives CASSRQGSEQYF.

V gene TRBV11-3 combines with J gene TRBJ2-7; perhaps TRBD1 as D (6 bases). Trimming took off 1 base at V and 4 bases at J, with 14 bases between the two ends. Looked up from germline, CDR1 is SGHNT and CDR2 is YENEEA. The CDR3 runs to 15 residues. The CDR3 region has the DNA TGTGCCAGCAGCTTAGCCACAGGGACCGGGTACGAGCAGTACTTC. This sequence encodes CASSLATGTGYEQYF.

This clone was observed a few times. The J gene is TRBJ2-7, the V gene TRBV19; tentative D call: TRBD1 (7 bases). Looked up from germline, CDR1 is LNHDA and CDR2 is SQIVND (reference sequence). This CDR3 has 13 amino acids. V was shortened by 5 bases and J by 3 bases, with 11 bases between the two germline ends. CDR3 nucleotides: TGTGCCAGTAGTCCAGGGGGGTTCTACGAGCAGTACTTC. Its protein product is CASSPGGFYEQYF.

DNA for the CDR3: TGCAGCGTCGGACTAGCGGGAGGAGGTGAGCAGTTCTTC. Translated, it gives CSVGLAGGGEQFF. The V gene is TRBV29-1, the J gene TRBJ2-1, with 14 bases that match TRBD2. The CDR3 totals 13 residues. The ends lost 6 bases at V and 9 bases at J; junction bases unmatched: 4. Germline values: CDR1 SQVTM, CDR2 ANQGSEA.

The rearrangement uses TRBV28 and TRBJ1-1; 7 nucleotides match TRBD1. V shed 5 bases and J 0 bases; nucleotides not matched to a gene: 6. Germline V lookup: CDR1 MDHEN, CDR2 SYDVKM. The CDR3 has 15 amino acids. The CDR3 DNA follows: TGTGCCAGCAGTCTAGGGGACAGAATGAACACTGAAGCTTTCTTT. Translation: CASSLGDRMNTEAFF.

V is TRBV7-9 and J is TRBJ2-3; D might be TRBD2 (5 bases). The germline V gene has CDR1 SEHNR and CDR2 FQNEAQ (reference sequence). V was cut by 5 bases and J by 4 bases, with 7 bases left in between. This CDR3 has 12 residues. In nucleotides, the CDR3 is TGTGCCAGCAGCCTGAGGGCAGATACGCAGTATTTT. It yields the protein CASSLRADTQYF.

The rearrangement uses TRBV5-1 and TRBJ2-1; D may be TRBD2 (5 bases). Germline CDR1 and CDR2: SGHRS and YFSETQ. The V gene lost 4 bases and the J gene lost 4 bases, with 12 bases spanning the gap. The CDR3 consists of 14 residues. CDR3 DNA: TGCGCCAGCAGCCGAAGCGGAGAATACAATGAGCAGTTCTTC. Translated: CASSRSGEYNEQFF. Combining the CDR3 with reference TRBV5-1 and TRBJ2-1 gives the whole variable domain KAGVTQTPRYLIKTRGQQVTLSCSPISGHRSVSWYQQTPGQGLQFLFEYFSETQRNKGNFPGRFSGRQFSNSRSEMNVSTLELGDSALYLCASSRSGEYNEQFFGPGTRLTVL.

This chain uses TRBV28 with TRBJ2-2, with D tentatively TRBD2 (5 bases). From germline, CDR1 is MDHEN and CDR2 SYDVKM. The CDR3 is 15 amino acids. Trimming shortened V by 2 bases and J by 6 bases, and 13 bases separated the two germline ends. The CDR3 region is CASSLPAVGAGELFF. In nucleotides, the CDR3 is TGTGCCAGCAGTTTACCGGCCGTCGGGGCCGGGGAGCTGTTTTTT.

The chain employs TRBV6-1 and TRBJ2-6; 10 bases line up with TRBD1. J lost 1 base, V lost 4 bases, and 7 bases had no gene match. This CDR3 contains 18 residues. In germline, CDR1 is MNHNS, CDR2 SASEGT. CDR3 in DNA: TGTGCCAGCAGTGGGAGGGACAGGGGACGTTCTGGGGCCAACGTCCTGACTTTC. It yields the protein CASSGRDRGRSGANVLTF.

This sequence joins TRBV6-6 and TRBJ2-5; possibly TRBD1 for D (5 bases). Per germline, CDR1 MNHNY and CDR2 SVGAGI (reference sequence). The V end lost 2 bases, the J end lost 5 bases, and 15 bases lay between the germline ends. This CDR3 comprises 15 residues. The CDR3, as DNA: TGTGCCAGCAGTTACCCCTTAAGGGGTCAGGAGACCCAGTACTTC. It is translated as CASSYPLRGQETQYF.

A word on this clone: The same CDR3 also results from other DNA sequences found in this sample. The chain joins TRBV5-1 to TRBJ2-5, with 8 bases identical to TRBD1. The V gene end was trimmed by 4 bases and the J gene end by 5 bases; junction bases not matched to a gene: 4. There are 13 residues in the CDR3. CDR1 is SGHRS, CDR2 YFSETQ, per germline. The CDR3 DNA sequence: TGCGCCAGCAGCCCAGGGGGCGGGGAGACCCAGTACTTC. Translated: CASSPGGGETQYF.

The chain employs TRBV7-8 and TRBJ1-5, with a weak D call TRBD1 (5 bases). The CDR3 spans 16 residues. CDR1 SGHVS and CDR2 FQNEAQ come from the germline V gene. Trimming took off 5 bases at V and 3 bases at J, with 17 bases between the two ends. The CDR3 region has the DNA TGTGCCAGCAGCCCGCGGGACCCCCGTATCAATCAGCCCCAGCATTTT. Amino acid sequence: CASSPRDPRINQPQHF.

This clone is a singleton in its sample. The rearrangement links TRBV6-5 to TRBJ1-2; D is undetermined. Trimming took 8 bases from V and 2 from J, leaving 6 bases between them. Germline V gene sequence: CDR1 MNHEY, CDR2 SVGAGI. This CDR3 spans 11 amino acids. The CDR3 nucleotides are TGTGCCAGCGGGCAGAACTATGGCTACACCTTC. The encoded protein is CASGQNYGYTF.

The chain employs TRBV11-1 and TRBJ2-2; 7 positions agree with TRBD2. CDR3 length equals 14 residues. Per germline, CDR1 SGHAT and CDR2 FQDESV (reference sequence). J lost 3 bases, V lost 6 bases, and 4 bases had no gene match. The CDR3 sequence is CASRPRGDTGELFF. In nucleotides, the CDR3 is TGTGCCAGCAGGCCCCGGGGGGACACCGGGGAGCTGTTTTTT.

CDR3 sequence reads: CASSDRLAASYEQYF. As DNA, the CDR3 is TGCGCCAGCAGTGATCGACTAGCGGCCTCCTACGAGCAGTACTTC. This chain joins TRBV10-2 and TRBJ2-7; 9 bases agree with TRBD2. This CDR3 has 15 amino acids. The germline CDR1 and CDR2 sequences are WSHSY and SAAADI. The ends lost 3 bases at V and 0 bases at J; junction bases unmatched: 3.

The genes are TRBV6-6 and TRBJ1-1, with D possibly matching TRBD1 (5 bases). V lost 8 bases and J lost 1, with 11 bases in between. Germline-derived CDR1 and CDR2 are MNHNY and SVGAGI (reference sequence). The CDR3 runs to 13 residues. CDR3 bases: TGTGCCAGCGCCCGGGGGGGGAACACTGAAGCTTTCTTT. It translates to CASARGGNTEAFF.

The chain has TRBV6-5 and TRBJ1-2; D possibly corresponds to TRBD1 (6 bases). Germline V CDR1 and CDR2: MNHEY, SVGAGI. CDR3 length equals 14 residues. Trimming cost V 2 bases and J 4 bases, with 11 bases left between them. The CDR3 DNA sequence: TGTGCCAGCAGTTACGATGCGACAGGCTATGGCTACACCTTC. Residues: CASSYDATGYGYTF.

This clone was picked up a small number of times. This rearrangement joins TRBV5-1 to TRBJ1-2; a weak D match, TRBD1 (6 bases). This CDR3 has 19 residues. Per the germline V gene, CDR1 is SGHRS and CDR2 is YFSETQ. V shed 7 bases and J shed 0 bases, with 28 bases lying between them. CDR3 DNA sequence: TGCGCCAGCGGGCCCGCTGGACAGTTCTCAAGCTCGGCTAACTATGGCTACACCTTC. Protein product: CASGPAGQFSSSANYGYTF.

V is TRBV28 and J is TRBJ2-7; tentative D call: TRBD2 (5 bases). Germline loops: CDR1 MDHEN, CDR2 SYDVKM. V lost 6 bases to trimming and J lost 2 bases, with 14 bases between them. The CDR3 loop spans 14 amino acids. CDR3 loop: CASSPRAVAYEQYF. As DNA, the CDR3 is TGTGCCAGCAGCCCGAGGGCAGTTGCCTACGAGCAGTACTTC.

V usage is TRBV5-1 and J usage is TRBJ1-2; D gene uncertain. Germline V gene lookup returns CDR1 SGHRS and CDR2 YFSETQ. The CDR3 is 12 amino acids. V dropped 4 bases and J dropped 7 bases, with 11 bases sitting between them. The CDR3 coding sequence is TGCGCCAGCAGCGGCACAGTCGGTGGCTACACCTTC. The encoded protein is CASSGTVGGYTF.

CDR3 nucleotide sequence: TGTGCCAGCAGTTTCCCCCCCGGGACTAGCTCATACAATGAGCAGTTCTTC. It encodes CASSFPPGTSSYNEQFF. The rearrangement joins TRBV28 to TRBJ2-1; 9 bases align to TRBD2. The V gene end was trimmed by 3 bases and the J gene end by 4 bases; junction bases not matched to a gene: 10. The germline gives CDR1 MDHEN, CDR2 SYDVKM. This CDR3 has 17 amino acids.

The chain uses TRBV3-1 (or the pseudogene TRBV3-2) and TRBJ2-5, with unresolved D. The CDR3 contains 14 residues. Germline V CDR1 and CDR2: LGHDT, YNNKEL (reference sequence). Trimming cost V 0 bases and J 5 bases, with 10 bases left between them. The CDR3 is CASSQEWPLETQYF. The CDR3 nucleotides are TGTGCCAGCAGCCAAGAGTGGCCGTTGGAGACCCAGTACTTC.

This chain links TRBV27 with TRBJ2-1; 9 bases line up with TRBD2. The germline V gene encodes CDR1 MNHEY and CDR2 SMNVEV (reference sequence). Trimming at V came to 5 bases and at J to 2 bases, leaving 10 bases not matched to a gene. CDR3 length: 17 amino acids. The CDR3 bases are TGTGCCAGCAGTACCAGACTAGCGGTCGCTCCCTACAATGAGCAGTTCTTC. Its protein is CASSTRLAVAPYNEQFF.